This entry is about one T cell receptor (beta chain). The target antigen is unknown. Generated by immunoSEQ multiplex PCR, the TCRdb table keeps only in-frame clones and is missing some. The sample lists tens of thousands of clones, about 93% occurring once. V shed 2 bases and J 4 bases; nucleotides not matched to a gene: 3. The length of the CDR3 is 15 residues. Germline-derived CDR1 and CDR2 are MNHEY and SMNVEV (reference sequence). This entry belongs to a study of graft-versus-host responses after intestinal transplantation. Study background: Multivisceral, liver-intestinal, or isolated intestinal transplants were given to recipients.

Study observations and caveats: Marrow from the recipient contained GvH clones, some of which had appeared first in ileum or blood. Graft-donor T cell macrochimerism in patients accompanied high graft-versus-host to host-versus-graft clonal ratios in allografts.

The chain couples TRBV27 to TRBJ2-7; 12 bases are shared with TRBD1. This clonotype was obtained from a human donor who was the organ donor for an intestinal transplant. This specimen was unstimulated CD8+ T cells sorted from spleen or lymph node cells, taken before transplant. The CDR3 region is CASSLTGQGAYEQYF. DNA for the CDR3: TGTGCCAGCAGTTTAACGGGACAGGGGGCGTACGAGCAGTACTTC.